This T cell receptor (beta chain) was sequenced in a study of beta chain features in type 1 diabetes. Study overall: Across all samples, approximately 110,000,000 sorted cells were examined. Broader study findings: Across patients, naive, central memory and Treg TCRB repertoires exhibited apparently greater similarity than was observed across healthy donors. Type 1 diabetes patients had moderately but significantly shorter TCRB CDR3s in all four CD4+ subsets.

Sorting based on CD45RO/CCR7/CD25/CD127/CD95/CD27 separated CD4+ naive, central memory, regulatory and stem cell-like memory cells. With regard to this clone: Its antigen is unidentified.

Sequencing targeted expressed TCRB transcripts, as all isolated RNA had been reverse transcribed. An average near 3.57 million reads came from naive, central memory and regulatory T cell samples. Profiled with immunoSEQ multiplex PCR; TCRdb holds only in-frame clones, not every one. The sample records 120,000 to 150,000 clones, approximately 13% being singletons. CDR3 length: 15 residues. V trimming: 0 bases; J trimming: 1 base; junction bases outside the gene matches: 0. Per the germline V gene, CDR1 is SGHRS and CDR2 is YFSETQ. The source of this sequence is a man between 18 and 29 years old with type 1 diabetes. The chain carries TRBV5-1 and TRBJ2-2; 7 positions match TRBD1. Material: central memory CD4+ T cells from blood. CDR3 coding DNA: TGCGCCAGCAGCTTGGACAGGGGGAACACCGGGGAGCTGTTTTTT. Its protein product is CASSLDRGNTGELFF.